One and the same sample provided the 16 T cell receptor beta chains below, sequenced in a study of T cell repertoires in cytomegalovirus infection. Using its own MiXCR run on the reads, TCRdb lists one record per CDR3 protein. The sample holds more than 650,000 distinct CDR3 sequences, 35% to 45% seen once. The sequenced material came from PBMCs. These receptors all come from a human donor in good health (CMV status not recorded). Some clones in this sample may be carry-over from other donors' samples.

The CDR3, as DNA: TGTGCCAGCAGTCCCCCCGGCGATCCGCTATACAATGAGCAGTTCTTC. It yields the protein CASSPPGDPLYNEQFF. The chain has TRBV12-3 or TRBV12-4 and TRBJ2-1; D is undetermined. The CDR3 sequence is 16 residues long. V was trimmed by 5 bases and J by 4 bases, leaving 18 bases between them.

This clonotype was detected only once. This chain connects TRBV13 to TRBJ2-1; D is unresolved. The CDR3 sequence is 12 residues long. V was trimmed by 2 bases and J by 8 bases, leaving 7 bases between them. The germline gives CDR1 PRHDT, CDR2 FYEKMQ (reference sequence). As DNA, the CDR3 is TGTGCCAGCAGCTTAAGTTCGTATGAGCAGTTCTTC. As protein: CASSLSSYEQFF.

Points on this clonotype: One junction end does not reproduce the germline sequence, and a read error may be involved. The genes are TRBV11-1 and TRBJ2-1; TRBD2 agrees at 9 bases. Germline CDR1 is SGHAT and CDR2 is FQDESV (reference sequence). The CDR3 has 17 residues. The CDR3 here is CARSLARWRGGYNEQFF. The CDR3 DNA reads as TGTGCCAGAAGCTTAGCGCGATGGCGGGGGGGATACAATGAGCAGTTCTTC. Together with reference TRBV11-1 and TRBJ2-1, the CDR3 gives the full variable domain: EAEVAQSPRYKITEKSQAVAFWCDPISGHATLYWYRQILGQGPELLVQFQDESVVDDSQLPKDRFSAERLKGVDSTLKIQPAELGDSAMYLCARSLARWRGGYNEQFFGPGTRLTVL.

This clonotype was counted between two and nine times. V gene TRBV28 combines with J gene TRBJ1-1; D possibly corresponds to TRBD1 (5 bases). Germline loops: CDR1 MDHEN, CDR2 SYDVKM. The CDR3 has 14 amino acids. V gave up 4 bases and J gave up 1 base, with 10 bases separating them. The CDR3 loop reads CASSSGRKNTEAFF. CDR3 DNA: TGTGCCAGCAGTTCGGGACGGAAGAACACTGAAGCTTTCTTT.

The V and J genes are TRBV24-1 and TRBJ2-3; maybe TRBD2 (5 bases). Germline CDR1 KGHDR, CDR2 SFDVKD. CDR3 length: 15 amino acids. V lost 5 bases and J lost 2, with 13 bases in between. The CDR3, as DNA: TGTGCCACCAGTGGGGTCCGGGAACCCACAGATACGCAGTATTTT. This sequence encodes CATSGVREPTDTQYF.

A note on this clonotype: Since no conserved phenylalanine or tryptophan closes the CDR3, a read error is the likely cause. The V and J genes are TRBV4-1 and TRBJ2-5; 9 bases line up with TRBD2. The ends lost 4 bases at V and 2 bases at J; junction bases unmatched: 2. Germline assignment: CDR1 MGHRA and CDR2 YSYEKL. The CDR3 consists of 14 residues. Here the CDR3 reads CASSLLAGQETQYL. CDR3 nucleotides: TGCGCCAGCAGCCTTCTAGCGGGACAAGAGACCCAGTACTTA.

This chain connects TRBV7-9 to TRBJ2-1; D is possibly TRBD2 (6 bases). The CDR3 sequence is 15 residues long. Per the germline V gene, CDR1 is SEHNR and CDR2 is FQNEAQ (reference sequence). Trimming cost V 4 bases and J 6 bases, with 16 bases left between them. CDR3 sequence reads: CASSSPGGVGNEQFF. CDR3 nucleotide sequence: TGTGCCAGCAGCTCCCCCGGCGGGGTTGGCAATGAGCAGTTCTTC. Full variable domain (outside the CDR3, taken from reference TRBV7-9 and TRBJ2-1): DTGVSQNPRHKITKRGQNVTFRCDPISEHNRLYWYRQTLGQGPEFLTYFQNEAQLEKSRLLSDRFSAERPKGSFSTLEIQRTEQGDSAMYLCASSSPGGVGNEQFFGPGTRLTVL.

This clonotype was counted once. V usage is TRBV10-3 and J usage is TRBJ1-5; D ambiguous. CDR3 length: 13 amino acids. V was clipped by 8 bases and J by 3 bases, with 11 bases between them. Germline-derived CDR1 and CDR2 are ENHRY and SYGVKD. CDR3 sequence reads: CAIGQTPNQPQHF. CDR3 sequence (DNA): TGTGCCATCGGCCAGACACCCAATCAGCCCCAGCATTTT.

The V and J genes are TRBV12-3 or TRBV12-4 and TRBJ2-7, with 10 bases identical to TRBD1. With 2 bases clipped from V and 3 bases from J, the junction kept 4 bases outside the gene matches. CDR3 size: 15 residues. CDR3 sequence (DNA): TGTGCCAGCAGTTTAAGACAGGGGGCTAACTACGAGCAGTACTTC. It translates to CASSLRQGANYEQYF.

The CDR3 spells CASSPLGQGPTEAFF. CDR3 DNA: TGTGCCAGCAGCCCTCTAGGACAGGGTCCCACTGAAGCTTTCTTT. The chain employs TRBV6-1 and TRBJ1-1, with TRBD1 matching over 8 bases. Germline trimming cut 6 bases from V and 4 bases from J; bases unmatched to any gene: 10. The germline gives CDR1 MNHNS, CDR2 SASEGT. The CDR3 is 15 residues long.

J is TRBJ2-7 and V is TRBV10-2; maybe TRBD1 (6 bases). Trimming stripped 10 bases from V and 4 bases from J, with 23 bases between. From germline, CDR1 is WSHSY and CDR2 SAAADI. The CDR3 has 15 amino acids. Here the CDR3 reads CATKTQGPARYEQYF. The CDR3 DNA reads TGCGCCACCAAGACCCAGGGGCCGGCAAGGTACGAGCAGTACTTC.

The chain links TRBV2 to TRBJ1-1; D ambiguous. The CDR3 is 13 amino acids. Per the germline V gene, CDR1 is SNHLY and CDR2 is FYNNEI. V lost 8 bases, J lost 3 bases, and 13 bases lay in between. The CDR3 reads CASSEWEYTEAFF. In DNA form, the CDR3 reads TGTGCCAGCTCAGAATGGGAGTACACTGAAGCTTTCTTT.

The chain combines TRBV20-1 with TRBJ1-2, with unresolved D. The CDR3 has 12 amino acids. The germline CDR1 and CDR2 sequences are DFQATT and SNEGSKA (reference sequence). With 5 bases removed from V and 6 bases from J, the gap between germline ends came to 13 bases. CDR3 amino acids: CSAPGTVHGYTF. As DNA, the CDR3 is TGCAGTGCTCCAGGCACGGTCCATGGCTACACCTTC.

The gene calls are TRBV7-8 and TRBJ1-4; 9 nucleotides line up with TRBD1. The CDR3 length is 16 residues. Per the germline V gene, CDR1 is SGHVS and CDR2 is FQNEAQ. Trimming cost V 1 base and J 7 bases; bases outside gene matches: 7. CDR3 amino acids: CASSLVPPGQGEKLFF. CDR3 in DNA: TGTGCCAGCAGCTTAGTTCCCCCGGGACAGGGTGAAAAACTGTTTTTT.

This clonotype showed up just a few times. The rearrangement joins TRBV27 to TRBJ1-4; 7 nucleotides match TRBD1. The CDR3 sequence is 15 residues long. After removal of 4 bases from V and 5 bases from J, the junction contained 7 bases not matched to a gene. Germline CDR1 is MNHEY and CDR2 is SMNVEV (reference sequence). As DNA, the CDR3 is TGTGCCAGCAGTTCTTACAGGGGTCGGAATGAAAAACTGTTTTTT. Protein: CASSSYRGRNEKLFF. The full variable domain, with the rest looked up from reference TRBV27 and TRBJ1-4, is EAQVTQNPRYLITVTGKKLTVTCSQNMNHEYMSWYRQDPGLGLRQIYYSMNVEVTDKGDVPEGYKVSRKEKRNFPLILESPSPNQTSLYFCASSSYRGRNEKLFFGSGTQLSVL.

The V and J genes are TRBV7-2 and TRBJ2-7; TRBD1 is a possible D gene (6 bases). The CDR3 sequence is 13 residues long. The ends were cut back, 7 bases at V and 2 bases at J, with 12 bases in the middle. The germline V gene has CDR1 SGHTA and CDR2 FQGNSA. As DNA, the CDR3 is TGTGCCAGCATCTTGACAGGAACCTACGAGCAGTACTTC. Its protein product is CASILTGTYEQYF. The whole variable domain, remainder taken from reference TRBV7-2 and TRBJ2-7, is GAGVSQSPSNKVTEKGKDVELRCDPISGHTALYWYRQSLGQGLEFLIYFQGNSAPDKSGLPSDRFSAERTGGSVSTLTIQRTQQEDSAVYLCASILTGTYEQYFGPGTRLTVT.